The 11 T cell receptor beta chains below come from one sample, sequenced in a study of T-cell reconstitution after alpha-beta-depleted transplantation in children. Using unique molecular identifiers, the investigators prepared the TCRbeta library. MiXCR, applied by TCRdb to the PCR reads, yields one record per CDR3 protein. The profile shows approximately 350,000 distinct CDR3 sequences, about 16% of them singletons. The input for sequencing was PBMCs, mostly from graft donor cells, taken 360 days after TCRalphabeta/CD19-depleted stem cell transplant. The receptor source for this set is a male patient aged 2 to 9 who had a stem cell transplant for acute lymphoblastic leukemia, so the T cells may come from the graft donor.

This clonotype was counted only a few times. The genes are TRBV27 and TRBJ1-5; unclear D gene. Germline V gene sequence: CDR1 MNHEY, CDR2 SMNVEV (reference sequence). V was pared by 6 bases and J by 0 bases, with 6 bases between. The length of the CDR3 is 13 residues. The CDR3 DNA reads TGTGCCAGCAGACACAGTAGCAATCAGCCCCAGCATTTT. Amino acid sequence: CASRHSSNQPQHF.

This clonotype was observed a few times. CDR3: CASSLGTGGYQPQHF. DNA of the CDR3: TGTGCCAGCAGTTTAGGGACAGGGGGCTATCAGCCCCAGCATTTT. The chain is built from TRBV12-3 or TRBV12-4 and TRBJ1-5, with 11 bases lining up with TRBD1. The length of the CDR3 is 15 residues. With V trimmed by 1 base and J by 5 bases, 1 base remained unmatched.

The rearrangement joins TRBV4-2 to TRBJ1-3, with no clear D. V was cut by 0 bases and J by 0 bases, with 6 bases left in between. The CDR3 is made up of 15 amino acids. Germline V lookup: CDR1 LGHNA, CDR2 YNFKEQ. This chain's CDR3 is CASSQEGSSGNTIYF. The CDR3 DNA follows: TGTGCCAGCAGCCAAGAGGGGAGCTCTGGAAACACCATATATTTT.

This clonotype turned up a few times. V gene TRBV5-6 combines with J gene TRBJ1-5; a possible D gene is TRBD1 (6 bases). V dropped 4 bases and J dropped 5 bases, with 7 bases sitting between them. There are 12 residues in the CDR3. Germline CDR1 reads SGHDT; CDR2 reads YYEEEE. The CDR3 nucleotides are TGTGCCAGCAGCGCAGGGGATCAGCCCCAGCATTTT. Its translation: CASSAGDQPQHF.

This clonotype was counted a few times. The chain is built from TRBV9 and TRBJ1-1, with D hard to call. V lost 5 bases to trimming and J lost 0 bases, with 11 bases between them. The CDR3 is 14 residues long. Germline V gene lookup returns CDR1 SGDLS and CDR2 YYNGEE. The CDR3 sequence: CASSAEVMNTEAFF. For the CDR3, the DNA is TGTGCCAGCAGTGCCGAGGTCATGAACACTGAAGCTTTCTTT.

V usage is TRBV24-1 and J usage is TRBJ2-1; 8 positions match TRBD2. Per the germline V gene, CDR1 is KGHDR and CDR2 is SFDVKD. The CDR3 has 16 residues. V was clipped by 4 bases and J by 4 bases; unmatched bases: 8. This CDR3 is CATSEHGASGYNEQFF. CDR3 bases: TGTGCCACCAGTGAACATGGGGCTAGCGGGTACAATGAGCAGTTCTTC.

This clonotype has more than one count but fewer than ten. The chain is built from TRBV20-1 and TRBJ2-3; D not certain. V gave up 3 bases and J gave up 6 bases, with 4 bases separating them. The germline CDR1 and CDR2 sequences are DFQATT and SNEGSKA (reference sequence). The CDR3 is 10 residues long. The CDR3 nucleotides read TGCAGTGCTAGCTGGGATACGCAGTATTTT. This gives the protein CSASWDTQYF.

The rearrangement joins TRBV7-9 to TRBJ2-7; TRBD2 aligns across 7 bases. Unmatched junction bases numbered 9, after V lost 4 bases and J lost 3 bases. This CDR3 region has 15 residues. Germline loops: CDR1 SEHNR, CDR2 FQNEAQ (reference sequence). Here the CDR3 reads CASSSRENPYYEQYF. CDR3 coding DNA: TGTGCCAGCAGCTCGCGGGAGAACCCTTACTACGAGCAGTACTTC.

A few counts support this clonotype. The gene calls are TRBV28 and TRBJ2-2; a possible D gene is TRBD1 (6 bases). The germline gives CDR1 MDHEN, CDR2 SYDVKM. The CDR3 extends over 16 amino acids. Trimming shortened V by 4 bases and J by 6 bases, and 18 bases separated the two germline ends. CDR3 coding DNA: TGTGCCAGCAGTTCACCAGGGGCCCCGTTGTCCGGGGAGCTGTTTTTT. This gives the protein CASSSPGAPLSGELFF.

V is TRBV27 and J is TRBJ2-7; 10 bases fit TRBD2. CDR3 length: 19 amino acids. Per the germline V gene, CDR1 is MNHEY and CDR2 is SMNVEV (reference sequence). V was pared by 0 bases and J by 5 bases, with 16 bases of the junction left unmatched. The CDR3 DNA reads TGTGCCAGCAGTTTATCGGGAGGGCCAGCGGGAGGGCCTGCTGACGAGCAGTACTTC. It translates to CASSLSGGPAGGPADEQYF.

The CDR3 reads CASSYHPYEQYF. The CDR3 region has the DNA TGTGCCAGCAGTTACCACCCCTACGAGCAGTACTTC. The rearrangement links TRBV6-2 or TRBV6-3 to TRBJ2-7; D is uncertain. From germline, CDR1 is MNHEY and CDR2 SVGEGT. The V end lost 2 bases, the J end lost 2 bases, and 4 bases lay between the germline ends. CDR3 size: 12 residues.